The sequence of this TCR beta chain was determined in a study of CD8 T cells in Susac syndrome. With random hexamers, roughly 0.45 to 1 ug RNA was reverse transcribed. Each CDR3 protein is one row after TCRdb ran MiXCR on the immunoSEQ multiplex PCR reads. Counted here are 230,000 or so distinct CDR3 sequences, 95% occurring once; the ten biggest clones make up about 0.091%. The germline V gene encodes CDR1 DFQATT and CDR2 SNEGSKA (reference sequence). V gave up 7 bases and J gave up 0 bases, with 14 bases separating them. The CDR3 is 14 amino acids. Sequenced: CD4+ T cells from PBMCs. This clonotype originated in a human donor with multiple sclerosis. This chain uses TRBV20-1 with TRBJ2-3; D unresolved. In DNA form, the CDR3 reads TGCAGTGTGATGGAATTCCCTAGCACAGATACGCAGTATTTT. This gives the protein CSVMEFPSTDTQYF.